The next 15 T cell receptor beta chains were all read from a single sample in a study of shared clonotypes between healthy human individuals. The assay was immunoSEQ multiplex PCR, and TCRdb's table has in-frame clones only and misses some. The table lists over a million clones, roughly 96% of them singletons. Sequences were obtained from naive CD4+ T cells sorted from blood. Subset in this sample: CD45RA+ positively selected. The receptors shown here come from a man aged 25-40 years in good health.

This clone was seen a few times. The chain couples TRBV5-6 to TRBJ2-2; TRBD1 matches at 9 bases. Looked up from germline, CDR1 is SGHDT and CDR2 is YYEEEE. With V trimmed by 4 bases and J by 7 bases, 8 bases remained unmatched. The CDR3 has 15 residues. The DNA for the CDR3 is TGTGCCAGCAGCCCCGACAGGGGGGTGATCGGGGAGCTGTTTTTT. Its translation is CASSPDRGVIGELFF.

The chain has TRBV29-1 and TRBJ2-7, with a weak D call TRBD1 (5 bases). The CDR3 spans 13 residues. CDR1 and CDR2 from the germline V gene are SQVTM and ANQGSEA. V was trimmed by 4 bases and J by 4 bases, leaving 14 bases between them. The DNA for the CDR3 is TGCAGCGTTGTAGTGGACACCCCGTACGAGCAGTACTTC. Its translation: CSVVVDTPYEQYF.

The rearrangement joins TRBV18 to TRBJ1-3, with D unresolved. V gave up 3 bases and J gave up 0 bases, with 9 bases separating them. CDR1 and CDR2 (germline): KGHSH, LQKENI. CDR3 length: 15 residues. The CDR3 nucleotides read TGTGCCAGCTCACCGGACGGAGTCTCTGGAAACACCATATATTTT. Protein: CASSPDGVSGNTIYF.

The chain links TRBV5-1 to TRBJ2-3; tentative D call: TRBD2 (5 bases). Germline V lookup: CDR1 SGHRS, CDR2 YFSETQ. Trimming took off 0 bases at V and 3 bases at J, with 14 bases between the two ends. CDR3 length: 16 amino acids. This CDR3 is CASSLEVRVGTDTQYF. CDR3 nucleotide sequence: TGCGCCAGCAGCTTGGAGGTGAGGGTTGGGACAGATACGCAGTATTTT.

The chain's CDR3 is CASSVEVGTPGDTQYF. In DNA, the CDR3 is TGTGCCAGCAGCGTCGAGGTAGGGACTCCCGGAGATACGCAGTATTTT. V is TRBV9 and J is TRBJ2-3; TRBD2 might be the D (6 bases). This CDR3 is built from 16 residues. The germline CDR1 and CDR2 sequences are SGDLS and YYNGEE. Trimming took 2 bases from V and 5 from J, leaving 18 bases between them.

The V call is TRBV14, the J call TRBJ2-2; 8 nucleotides align to TRBD1. The CDR3 loop spans 14 amino acids. After removal of 5 bases from V and 3 bases from J, the junction contained 2 bases not matched to a gene. Germline CDR1 SGHDN, CDR2 FVKESK. The CDR3 is CASSGTGDTGELFF. CDR3 DNA sequence: TGTGCCAGCAGCGGGACAGGTGACACCGGGGAGCTGTTTTTT.

This CDR3 reads CASSFLGGSTDTQYF. As DNA, the CDR3 is TGTGCCAGCAGCTTCCTCGGGGGAAGCACAGATACGCAGTATTTT. This sequence joins TRBV7-9 and TRBJ2-3, with D tentatively TRBD2 (6 bases). V was clipped by 3 bases and J by 0 bases, with 10 bases between them. CDR1 and CDR2 from the germline V gene are SEHNR and FQNEAQ (reference sequence). The CDR3 has 15 residues.

This clone has a single count. At one boundary the junction diverges from the germline segment, which might be a read error. This chain links TRBV29-1 with TRBJ2-5, with D tentatively TRBD1 (6 bases). Germline CDR1 is SQVTM and CDR2 is ANQGSEA. The CDR3 consists of 13 residues. Here the CDR3 reads CSVEGHRAETQYF. The CDR3 nucleotides read TGCAGCGTAGAAGGACACAGGGCTGAGACCCAGTACTTC.

The chain uses TRBV7-8 and TRBJ2-1; 10 nucleotides line up with TRBD2. V lost 5 bases to trimming and J lost 8 bases; unmatched junction nucleotides: 15. The CDR3 is 17 amino acids. The germline CDR1 and CDR2 sequences are SGHVS and FQNEAQ. CDR3 sequence (DNA): TGTGCCAGCAGCCTCCCCTGGGCTAGCGGGAGTTTCTATGAGCAGTTCTTC. This sequence encodes CASSLPWASGSFYEQFF.

The V call is TRBV5-6, the J call TRBJ1-5; 9 bases align to TRBD1. From germline, CDR1 is SGHDT and CDR2 YYEEEE. J lost 0 bases, V lost 2 bases, and 6 bases had no gene match. The CDR3 totals 17 residues. In DNA form, the CDR3 reads TGTGCCAGCAGCTTCAGACAGGGGGTATATAGCAATCAGCCCCAGCATTTT. As protein: CASSFRQGVYSNQPQHF.

In its sample, this clone was seen once. The rearrangement links TRBV28 to TRBJ2-1, with a weak D call TRBD2 (5 bases). Germline lookup yields CDR1 MDHEN and CDR2 SYDVKM. The CDR3 contains 14 residues. Trimming left V 5 bases short and J 9 bases short, with 17 bases between. The CDR3 region has the DNA TGTGCCAGCAGTCTTGGCAGATCTCGGGGTGAGCAGTTCTTC. This sequence encodes CASSLGRSRGEQFF.

The rearrangement links TRBV28 to TRBJ2-4, with D possibly called TRBD1 or TRBD2 (6 bases each). Germline-derived CDR1 and CDR2 are MDHEN and SYDVKM. This CDR3 is 14 amino acids long. The V end lost 5 bases, the J end lost 7 bases, and 15 bases lay between the germline ends. CDR3 residues: CASSTTGRDNIQYF. The DNA for the CDR3 is TGTGCCAGCAGTACCACAGGGCGGGATAACATTCAGTACTTC.

The genes are TRBV29-1 and TRBJ1-5; no firm D call. The V gene's germline CDR1 is SQVTM and CDR2 ANQGSEA. The CDR3 consists of 12 residues. The V end was cut by 5 bases, the J end by 4 bases, with 9 bases between. Written as DNA, the CDR3 is TGCAGCGTTAACGTGGAGAATCAGCCCCAGCATTTT. Amino acids: CSVNVENQPQHF.

The V and J genes are TRBV18 and TRBJ2-7; 10 bases are shared with TRBD2. Germline values: CDR1 KGHSH, CDR2 LQKENI. Losses at the gene ends were 2 bases for V and 5 bases for J; bases not matched to a gene: 6. The CDR3 is 15 residues long. CDR3: CASSPKAGGGNEQYF. The CDR3 DNA sequence: TGTGCCAGCTCACCAAAAGCGGGAGGGGGGAACGAGCAGTACTTC.

This clone came up once. The sample holds other DNA sequences that translate to the same CDR3. The CDR3 loop is CASSVTTSSYNEQFF. The CDR3 DNA reads as TGTGCCAGCAGCGTAACGACTAGCTCCTACAATGAGCAGTTCTTC. The chain carries TRBV9 and TRBJ2-1, with D possibly TRBD2 on 6 matching bases. CDR1 SGDLS and CDR2 YYNGEE come from the germline V gene. V lost 1 base to trimming and J lost 0 bases, with 8 bases between them. The CDR3 extends over 15 amino acids.